This is a list of T cell receptor beta chains from one sample in a study of cytomegalovirus exposure and HLA in healthy donors. Some clones are missing from TCRdb's copy, which holds only in-frame ones; the method was immunoSEQ multiplex PCR. The sample includes about 57,000 clones, approximately 80% of them seen just once. The sequencing input was PBMCs. Every receptor here comes from a man between 25 and 39 years old in good health and CMV-seronegative. CDR3s include the opening cysteine and the closing phenylalanine or tryptophan.

j_gene,v_gene,CDR3aa
TRBJ2-3,TRBV6-5,CASGTDRTDTQYF
TRBJ1-4,TRBV7-6,CASSSDRANEKLFF
TRBJ2-7,TRBV27,CASSLWRLSEQYF
TRBJ2-1,TRBV21-1,CASSKDLAGVGEQFF
TRBJ1-2,TRBV7-2,CASTADRGRAGYTF
TRBJ2-5,TRBV7-2,CASSLGTSASETQYF
TRBJ2-7,TRBV7-8,CASSSPGQGRNEQYF
TRBJ1-1,TRBV29-1,CTATGFVTEAFF
TRBJ1-5,TRBV5-8,CASSGRVGGRYQPQHF
TRBJ2-5,TRBV19,CASSVTGGRETQYF
TRBJ2-3,TRBV7-2,CASRSGGPPSGTDTQYF
TRBJ1-2,TRBV6-1,CASSPDRASNYGYTF
TRBJ2-2,TRBV10-3,CAISPDRVGGGELFF
TRBJ1-1,TRBV7-6,CASSSYWGGSNTEAFF
TRBJ1-6,TRBV27,CASSFQQINSPLHF
TRBJ2-5,TRBV6-1,CASRGEGGETQYF
TRBJ2-7,TRBV4-3,CASSQGRGRYEQYF
TRBJ1-6,TRBV4-3,CASSRGTEYNSPLHF
TRBJ2-7,TRBV7-9,CFFFKQKTAYEQYF
TRBJ2-1,TRBV5-1,CASSGTLNEQFF
TRBJ1-5,TRBV7-9,CSSSSTGGTGGNQPQHF
TRBJ2-7,TRBV6-6,CASRQAGPYEQYF
TRBJ2-3,TRBV11-3,CASSLDPSSGGAGDTQYF
TRBJ1-1,TRBV27,CASKDGGNTEAFF
TRBJ1-6,TRBV15,CATSRDSGAGSPLHF
TRBJ1-1,TRBV7-6,CASSLLGNTEAFF
TRBJ1-2,TRBV6-5,CASSYSPTGGSGYTF
TRBJ1-3,TRBV4-3,CASSQDGAEPGNTIYF
TRBJ2-3,TRBV19,CASSPLAGVRGTDTQYF
TRBJ2-7,TRBV5-6,CASSRTGDSYEQYF
TRBJ1-2,TRBV6-4,CASSEETGFGYTF
TRBJ2-5,TRBV6-5,CASSPAGGNQETQYF
TRBJ1-1,TRBV27,CASSLLQGSAEAFF
TRBJ2-7,TRBV19,CASSTWTVNGYEQYF
TRBJ2-7,TRBV18,CASSPNTGEVYEQYF
TRBJ1-3,TRBV6-6,CASRGQGGGGAPYIF
TRBJ2-2,TRBV7-9,CASNLGWGTGVYTGELFF